One sample yielded the 15 T cell receptor beta chains listed below, sequenced in a study of identical twins. Each CDR3 protein is one row after TCRdb ran MiXCR on the 5' RACE reads. The sample has approximately 620,000 distinct CDR3 sequences, 8.5% to 9% seen once; the top ten hold around 0.95%. These same records also appear under a second study, on yellow fever vaccine responses in identical twins.

Material: PBMCs. The receptors stem from a woman between 18 and 30 years old in good health.

The rearrangement uses TRBV4-3 and TRBJ2-7, with TRBD2 matching 9 bases. Germline CDR1 and CDR2: LGHNA and YSLEER. V dropped 1 base and J dropped 0; count of bases not matched to a gene: 13. The CDR3 is 19 amino acids. CDR3 coding DNA: TGCGCCAGCAGCCAAGTTTTGTCCGAGACTAGCGGATTCTCCTACGAGCAGTACTTC. Translation: CASSQVLSETSGFSYEQYF.

This clonotype showed up just a few times. The chain employs TRBV7-2 and TRBJ2-3, with D perhaps TRBD1 or TRBD2 (5 bases each). Germline V gives CDR1 SGHTA, CDR2 FQGNSA. Between the trimmed V and J ends, which lost 4 bases and 5 bases, there was a span of 19 bases. The length of the CDR3 is 16 residues. The CDR3 DNA follows: TGTGCCAGCAGCTCCCCTCCGGGACGGACCCTAGATACGCAGTATTTT. It is translated as CASSSPPGRTLDTQYF.

The V call is TRBV5-1, the J call TRBJ2-3; D gene uncertain. Germline lookup yields CDR1 SGHRS and CDR2 YFSETQ. This CDR3 spans 14 amino acids. V dropped 0 bases and J dropped 2 bases, with 7 bases sitting between them. DNA of the CDR3: TGCGCCAGCAGCTTGGCCGAGCACACAGATACGCAGTATTTT. Protein: CASSLAEHTDTQYF.

This clonotype was counted a few times. This chain joins TRBV10-3 and TRBJ2-2, with D unresolved. Germline assignment: CDR1 ENHRY and CDR2 SYGVKD. The CDR3 sequence is 16 residues long. V was clipped by 6 bases and J by 3 bases, with 17 bases between them. The CDR3 protein is CAIRDGGTGDTGELFF. CDR3 coding DNA: TGTGCCATCAGGGACGGTGGTACGGGTGACACCGGGGAGCTGTTTTTT.

This sequence joins TRBV12-3 or TRBV12-4 and TRBJ2-3, with 16 bases that match TRBD2. The CDR3 covers 16 residues. The junction had 5 bases not matched to a gene; V was cut back by 5 bases and J by 6 bases. The CDR3 DNA sequence: TGTGCCAGCAGTGGGACTAGCGGGAGGGGGTCGGATACGCAGTATTTT. Its translation: CASSGTSGRGSDTQYF.

This clonotype showed up just a few times. The V gene is TRBV28, the J gene TRBJ2-1, with 12 bases aligning to TRBD2. Losses at the gene ends were 4 bases for V and 10 bases for J; bases not matched to a gene: 14. The CDR3 is 17 residues long. Germline V lookup: CDR1 MDHEN, CDR2 SYDVKM. CDR3 coding DNA: TGTGCCAGCAGTTCGGCGGGCCTAGCGGGAGGGTTTAGGGAGCAGTTCTTC. It encodes CASSSAGLAGGFREQFF. The complete variable domain, with remaining parts taken from reference TRBV28 and TRBJ2-1, reads DVKVTQSSRYLVKRTGEKVFLECVQDMDHENMFWYRQDPGLGLRLIYFSYDVKMKEKGDIPEGYSVSREKKERFSLILESASTNQTSMYLCASSSAGLAGGFREQFFGPGTRLTVL.

The chain recombines TRBV28 with TRBJ2-3; 7 nucleotides align to TRBD1. Per the germline V gene, CDR1 is MDHEN and CDR2 is SYDVKM. The V and J ends lost 5 bases and 5 bases, in that order; junction bases with no gene match: 7. The CDR3 length is 14 residues. The DNA for the CDR3 is TGTGCCAGCAGTCCGACAGGGATCGGAGATACGCAGTATTTT. This sequence encodes CASSPTGIGDTQYF.

The chain uses TRBV28 and TRBJ2-5, with no clear D. The V gene's germline CDR1 is MDHEN and CDR2 SYDVKM. V lost 1 base and J lost 4, with 10 bases in between. CDR3 length equals 14 residues. In DNA, the CDR3 is TGTGCCAGCAGTTTATCCTGGACCGGAGAGACCCAGTACTTC. Its protein product is CASSLSWTGETQYF.

V and J are TRBV20-1 and TRBJ2-3; perhaps TRBD1 as D (6 bases). In germline, CDR1 is DFQATT, CDR2 SNEGSKA (reference sequence). The CDR3 loop spans 15 amino acids. V gave up 6 bases and J gave up 0 bases, with 16 bases separating them. CDR3 region: CSAPGTRESTDTQYF. The CDR3 nucleotides read TGCAGTGCCCCCGGGACACGAGAAAGCACAGATACGCAGTATTTT.

This clonotype was seen only a few times. The chain links TRBV6-2 or TRBV6-3 to TRBJ2-1, with a tentative D call TRBD2 (6 bases). From germline, CDR1 is MNHEY and CDR2 SVGEGT. The CDR3 covers 14 residues. Trimming left V 7 bases short and J 4 bases short, with 14 bases between. As DNA, the CDR3 is TGTGCCAGCACCCGGCAGAGCGGGTACAATGAGCAGTTCTTC. It encodes CASTRQSGYNEQFF.

This chain joins TRBV10-3 and TRBJ1-3; TRBD1 agrees at 8 bases. The CDR3 consists of 13 residues. V dropped 11 bases and J dropped 0; count of bases not matched to a gene: 3. CDR1 and CDR2 (germline): ENHRY, SYGVKD. The DNA of the CDR3 is TGTGCCGTAGGACAGGGCTCTGGAAACACCATATATTTT. This translates into CAVGQGSGNTIYF.

V and J are TRBV11-2 and TRBJ2-5, with 8 bases matching TRBD1. CDR3 length: 19 residues. V gave up 0 bases and J gave up 1 base; unmatched junction bases: 13. The germline CDR1 and CDR2 sequences are SGHAT and FQNNGV. Written as DNA, the CDR3 is TGTGCCAGCAGCTTAGACCCCCGGCGGACAGGGAAGGTCCAAGAGACCCAGTACTTC. As protein: CASSLDPRRTGKVQETQYF.

The chain uses TRBV9 and TRBJ2-5, with 9 bases lining up with TRBD2. V lost 6 bases, J lost 5 bases, and 5 bases stayed unmatched. Germline loops: CDR1 SGDLS, CDR2 YYNGEE. The CDR3 runs 13 residues. The CDR3 DNA is TGTGCCAGCAAGGGCGGGGGGGCGGAGACCCAGTACTTC. Translation gives CASKGGGAETQYF.

In its sample, this clonotype was seen a few times. This chain links TRBV7-9 with TRBJ2-5; TRBD1 matches 9 bases. The ends lost 3 bases at V and 1 base at J; junction bases unmatched: 3. The germline V gene has CDR1 SEHNR and CDR2 FQNEAQ (reference sequence). This CDR3 has 15 residues. The CDR3 here is CASSLTGGSQETQYF. The CDR3 DNA sequence: TGTGCCAGCAGCTTGACAGGGGGGTCCCAAGAGACCCAGTACTTC.

The chain combines TRBV4-2 with TRBJ2-7; TRBD2 aligns across 13 bases. J lost 3 bases, V lost 0 bases, and 11 bases had no gene match. CDR1 and CDR2 from the germline V gene are LGHNA and YNFKEQ. CDR3 length: 19 amino acids. The DNA of the CDR3 is TGTGCCAGCAGCCAAGATCTGGCACTAGCGGGAGGGCCTTACTACGAGCAGTACTTC. This encodes CASSQDLALAGGPYYEQYF.